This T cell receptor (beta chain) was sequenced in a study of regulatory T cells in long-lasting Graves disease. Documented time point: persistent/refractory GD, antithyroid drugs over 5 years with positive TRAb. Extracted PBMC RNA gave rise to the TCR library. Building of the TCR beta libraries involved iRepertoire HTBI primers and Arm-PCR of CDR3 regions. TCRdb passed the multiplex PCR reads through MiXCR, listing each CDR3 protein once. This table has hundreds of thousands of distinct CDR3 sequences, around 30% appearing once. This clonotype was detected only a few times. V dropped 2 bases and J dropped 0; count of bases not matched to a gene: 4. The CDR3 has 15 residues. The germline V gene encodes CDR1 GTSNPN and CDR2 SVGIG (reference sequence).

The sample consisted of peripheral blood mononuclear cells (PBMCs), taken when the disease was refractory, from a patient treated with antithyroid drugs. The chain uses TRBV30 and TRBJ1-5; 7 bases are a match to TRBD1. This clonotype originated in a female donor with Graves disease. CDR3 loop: CAWSRDSDSNQPQHF. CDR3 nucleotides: TGTGCCTGGAGTAGGGACAGTGATAGCAATCAGCCCCAGCATTTT.